The rows below give T cell receptor beta chains drawn from one sample of a study of vaccination and CD4 T cells after COVID-19. Each CDR3 protein is one row after TCRdb ran MiXCR on the PCR reads. The profile shows about 26,000 distinct CDR3 sequences, over 60% of them singletons. Their antigens remain unidentified. Sequences were obtained from CD4+ T cells from blood, cultured in vitro. These receptors were obtained from a human donor who had recovered from COVID-19. Each CDR3 is given with its conserved first and last residue. A D gene is named only where the DNA matches it firmly.

j_call: TRBJ2-3
v_call: TRBV7-8
d_call: -
cdr3_aa: CASSLRVLGGIKYTQYF
cdr3_nt: TGTGCCAGCAGCTTAAGGGTGCTGGGCGGGATAAAATATACGCAGTATTTT

j_call: TRBJ1-2
v_call: TRBV4-1
d_call: -
cdr3_aa: CASSHPLSGYTF
cdr3_nt: TGCGCCAGCAGCCACCCCCTTAGTGGCTACACCTTC

j_call: TRBJ1-2
v_call: TRBV29-1
d_call: -
cdr3_aa: CSVELNYGYTF
cdr3_nt: TGCAGCGTTGAACTTAACTATGGCTACACCTTC

j_call: TRBJ2-5
v_call: TRBV7-2
d_call: TRBD2
cdr3_aa: CASSFPSGGGWETQYF
cdr3_nt: TGTGCCAGCAGCTTTCCTAGCGGGGGGGGATGGGAGACCCAGTACTTC

j_call: TRBJ2-3
v_call: TRBV6-1
d_call: -
cdr3_aa: CASSYLASGTDTQYF
cdr3_nt: TGTGCCAGCAGCTATTTAGCCAGCGGCACAGATACGCAGTATTTT

j_call: TRBJ2-7
v_call: TRBV28
d_call: -
cdr3_aa: CASRTGTIYEQYF
cdr3_nt: TGTGCCAGCAGAACTGGGACCATCTACGAGCAGTACTTC

j_call: TRBJ2-1
v_call: TRBV7-2
d_call: TRBD1
cdr3_aa: CASSDAGTGFDEQFF
cdr3_nt: TGTGCCAGCAGCGACGCCGGGACAGGGTTCGATGAGCAGTTCTTC

j_call: TRBJ2-7
v_call: TRBV30
d_call: -
cdr3_aa: CAWSVSRLVGYEQYF
cdr3_nt: TGTGCCTGGAGTGTGTCGAGACTTGTGGGCTACGAGCAGTACTTC

j_call: TRBJ1-2
v_call: TRBV7-8
d_call: TRBD1
cdr3_aa: CASSWDRGGAGYTF
cdr3_nt: TGTGCCAGCAGTTGGGACAGGGGCGGTGCTGGCTACACCTTC

j_call: TRBJ2-5
v_call: TRBV20-1
d_call: -
cdr3_aa: CSARWRGGETQYF
cdr3_nt: TGCAGTGCTAGATGGAGGGGCGGAGAGACCCAGTACTTC

j_call: TRBJ1-5
v_call: TRBV19
d_call: -
cdr3_aa: CASSMGSTYNQPQHF
cdr3_nt: TGTGCCAGTAGTATGGGCAGCACCTACAATCAGCCCCAGCATTTT